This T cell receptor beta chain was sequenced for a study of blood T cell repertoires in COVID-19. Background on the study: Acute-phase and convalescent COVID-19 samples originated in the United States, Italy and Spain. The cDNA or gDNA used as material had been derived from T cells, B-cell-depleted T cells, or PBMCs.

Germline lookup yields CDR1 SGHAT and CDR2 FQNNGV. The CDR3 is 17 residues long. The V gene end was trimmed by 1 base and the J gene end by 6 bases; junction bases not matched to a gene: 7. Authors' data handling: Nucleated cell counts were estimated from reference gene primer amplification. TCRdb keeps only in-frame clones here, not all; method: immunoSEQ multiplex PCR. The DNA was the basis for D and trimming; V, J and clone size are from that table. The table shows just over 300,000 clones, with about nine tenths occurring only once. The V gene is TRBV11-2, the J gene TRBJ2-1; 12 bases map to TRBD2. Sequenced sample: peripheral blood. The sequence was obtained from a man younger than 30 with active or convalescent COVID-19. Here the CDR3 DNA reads TGTGCCAGCAGCTTAGGTCAGACTAGCGGGAGAACCAATGAGCAGTTCTTC. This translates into CASSLGQTSGRTNEQFF.